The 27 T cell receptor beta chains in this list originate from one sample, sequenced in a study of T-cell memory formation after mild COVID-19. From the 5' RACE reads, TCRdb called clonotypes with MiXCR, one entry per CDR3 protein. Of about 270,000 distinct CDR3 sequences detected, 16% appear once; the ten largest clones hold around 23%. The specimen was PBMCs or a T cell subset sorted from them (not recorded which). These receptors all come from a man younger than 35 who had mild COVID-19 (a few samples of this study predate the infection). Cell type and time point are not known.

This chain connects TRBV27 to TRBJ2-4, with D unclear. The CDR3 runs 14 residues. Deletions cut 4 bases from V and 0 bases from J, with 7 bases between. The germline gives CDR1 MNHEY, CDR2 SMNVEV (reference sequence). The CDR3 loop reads CASSSLGAKNIQYF. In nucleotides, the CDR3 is TGTGCCAGCAGTTCGTTGGGAGCCAAAAACATTCAGTACTTC.

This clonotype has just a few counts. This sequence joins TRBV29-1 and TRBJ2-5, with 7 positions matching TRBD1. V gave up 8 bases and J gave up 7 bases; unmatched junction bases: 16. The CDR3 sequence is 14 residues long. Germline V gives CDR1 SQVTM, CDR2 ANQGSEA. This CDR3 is CSTQQGSTKGTQYF. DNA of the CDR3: TGCAGCACTCAACAGGGGTCCACCAAAGGGACCCAGTACTTC.

The CDR3 bases are TGTGCCAGCGCCCTGCTCTCTGGGGCCAACGTCCTGACTTTC. Translated: CASALLSGANVLTF. This rearrangement joins TRBV7-9 to TRBJ2-6; no clear D. Germline V gene lookup returns CDR1 SEHNR and CDR2 FQNEAQ (reference sequence). The CDR3 extends over 14 amino acids. Trimming removed 8 bases at V and 0 bases at J, with 8 bases between. Variable domain in full (rest from reference TRBV7-9 and TRBJ2-6): DTGVSQNPRHKITKRGQNVTFRCDPISEHNRLYWYRQTLGQGPEFLTYFQNEAQLEKSRLLSDRFSAERPKGSFSTLEIQRTEQGDSAMYLCASALLSGANVLTFGAGSRLTVL.

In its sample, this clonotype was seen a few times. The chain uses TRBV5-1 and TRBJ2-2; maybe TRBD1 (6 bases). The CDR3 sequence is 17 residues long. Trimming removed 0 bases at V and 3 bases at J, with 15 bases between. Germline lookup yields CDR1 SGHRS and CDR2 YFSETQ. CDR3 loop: CASSLEGSGDDTGELFF. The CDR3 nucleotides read TGCGCCAGCAGCTTGGAGGGCTCAGGGGATGACACCGGGGAGCTGTTTTTT.

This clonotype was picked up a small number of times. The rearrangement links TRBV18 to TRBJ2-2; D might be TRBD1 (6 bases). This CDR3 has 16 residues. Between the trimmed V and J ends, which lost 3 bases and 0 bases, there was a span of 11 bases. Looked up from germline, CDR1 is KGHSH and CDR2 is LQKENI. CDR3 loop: CASSPSGTPNTGELFF. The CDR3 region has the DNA TGTGCCAGCTCACCGTCTGGGACACCGAACACCGGGGAGCTGTTTTTT.

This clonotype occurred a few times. CDR3 nucleotide sequence: TGTGCCAGCAGCCAAGCCTGGCGGAACACCGGGGAGCTGTTTTTT. It specifies CASSQAWRNTGELFF. The rearrangement uses TRBV3-1 and TRBJ2-2; no clear D. V lost 1 base and J 1 base, leaving 7 bases between the germline ends. The CDR3 covers 15 residues. The germline V gene encodes CDR1 LGHDT and CDR2 YNNKEL (reference sequence).

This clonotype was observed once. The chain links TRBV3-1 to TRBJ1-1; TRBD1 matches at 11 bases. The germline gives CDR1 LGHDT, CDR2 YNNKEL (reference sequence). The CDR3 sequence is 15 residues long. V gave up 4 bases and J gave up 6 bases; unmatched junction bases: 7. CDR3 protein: CASSPRDRGTAEAFF. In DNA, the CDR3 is TGTGCCAGCAGCCCCCGGGACAGGGGGACCGCTGAAGCTTTCTTT.

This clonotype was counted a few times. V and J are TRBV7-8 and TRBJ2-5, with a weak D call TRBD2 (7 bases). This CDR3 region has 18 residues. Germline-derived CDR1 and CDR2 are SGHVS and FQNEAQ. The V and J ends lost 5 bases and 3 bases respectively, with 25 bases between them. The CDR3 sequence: CASSLGVRLGGGKETQYF. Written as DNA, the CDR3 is TGTGCCAGCAGCCTAGGGGTGCGGCTAGGGGGGGGTAAAGAGACCCAGTACTTC.

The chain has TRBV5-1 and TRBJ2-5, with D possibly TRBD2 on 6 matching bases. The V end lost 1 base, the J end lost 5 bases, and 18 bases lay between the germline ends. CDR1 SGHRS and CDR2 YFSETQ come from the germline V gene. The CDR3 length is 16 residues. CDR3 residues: CASSLLSIGGEETQYF. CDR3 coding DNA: TGCGCCAGCAGCTTGCTGTCCATCGGGGGAGAGGAGACCCAGTACTTC.

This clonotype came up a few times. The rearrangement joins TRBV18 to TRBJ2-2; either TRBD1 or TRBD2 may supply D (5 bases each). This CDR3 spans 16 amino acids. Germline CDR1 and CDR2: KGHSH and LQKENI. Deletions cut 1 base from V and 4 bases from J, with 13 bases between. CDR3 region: CASSPRDGSATGELFF. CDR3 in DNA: TGTGCCAGCTCACCACGGGACGGTTCGGCCACCGGGGAGCTGTTTTTT.

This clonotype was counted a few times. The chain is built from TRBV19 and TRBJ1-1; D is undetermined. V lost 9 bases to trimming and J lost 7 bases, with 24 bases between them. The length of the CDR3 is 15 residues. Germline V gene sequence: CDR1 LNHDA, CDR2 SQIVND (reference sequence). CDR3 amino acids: CASLGVREKVGEAFF. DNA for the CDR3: TGTGCCAGCCTAGGCGTAAGGGAGAAGGTGGGTGAAGCTTTCTTT.

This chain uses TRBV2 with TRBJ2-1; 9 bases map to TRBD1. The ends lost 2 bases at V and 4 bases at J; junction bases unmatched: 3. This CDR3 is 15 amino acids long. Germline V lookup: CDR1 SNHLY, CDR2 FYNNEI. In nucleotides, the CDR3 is TGTGCCAGCAGTGAACAACAGGGGGCGTACAATGAGCAGTTCTTC. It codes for CASSEQQGAYNEQFF.

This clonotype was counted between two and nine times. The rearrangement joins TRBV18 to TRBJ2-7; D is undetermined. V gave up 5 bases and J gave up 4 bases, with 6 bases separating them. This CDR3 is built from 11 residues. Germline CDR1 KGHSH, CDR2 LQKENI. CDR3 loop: CASSADYEQYF. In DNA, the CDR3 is TGTGCCAGCTCAGCCGATTACGAGCAGTACTTC.

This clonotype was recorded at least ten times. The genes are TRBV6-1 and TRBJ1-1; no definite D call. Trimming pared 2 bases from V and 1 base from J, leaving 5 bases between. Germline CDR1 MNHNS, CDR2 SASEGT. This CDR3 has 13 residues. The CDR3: CASSEWRNTEAFF. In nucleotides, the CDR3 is TGTGCCAGCAGTGAATGGCGGAACACTGAAGCTTTCTTT.

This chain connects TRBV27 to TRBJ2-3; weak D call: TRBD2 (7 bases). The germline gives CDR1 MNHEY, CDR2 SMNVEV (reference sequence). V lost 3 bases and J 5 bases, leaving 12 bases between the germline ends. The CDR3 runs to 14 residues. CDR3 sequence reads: CASSLWGGRDTQYF. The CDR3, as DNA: TGTGCCAGCAGTTTGTGGGGGGGCAGAGATACGCAGTATTTT.

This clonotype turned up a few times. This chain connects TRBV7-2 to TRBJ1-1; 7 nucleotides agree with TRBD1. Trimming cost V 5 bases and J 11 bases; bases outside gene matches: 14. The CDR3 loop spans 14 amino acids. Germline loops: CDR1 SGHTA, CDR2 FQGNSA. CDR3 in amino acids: CASSPSRDSWRAFF. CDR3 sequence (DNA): TGTGCCAGCAGCCCTAGCCGGGACAGCTGGAGGGCTTTCTTT.

The CDR3 bases are TGCAGTTCCGACGGGGGGGCACAAGAGACCCAGTACTTC. It yields the protein CSSDGGAQETQYF. The chain recombines TRBV29-1 with TRBJ2-5, with 8 bases identical to TRBD2. The CDR3 length is 13 residues. CDR1 SQVTM and CDR2 ANQGSEA come from the germline V gene.

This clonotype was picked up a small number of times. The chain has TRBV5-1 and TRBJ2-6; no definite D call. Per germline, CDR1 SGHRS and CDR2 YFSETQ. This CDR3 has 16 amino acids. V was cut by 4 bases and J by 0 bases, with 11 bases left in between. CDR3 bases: TGCGCCAGCAGCGTGACCGACCACTCTGGGGCCAACGTCCTGACTTTC. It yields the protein CASSVTDHSGANVLTF.

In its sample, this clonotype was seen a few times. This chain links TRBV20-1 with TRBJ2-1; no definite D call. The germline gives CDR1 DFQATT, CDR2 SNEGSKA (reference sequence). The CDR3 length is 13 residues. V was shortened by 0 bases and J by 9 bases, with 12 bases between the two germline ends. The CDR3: CSARDLASSEQFF. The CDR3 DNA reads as TGCAGTGCTAGAGATCTCGCCTCCAGTGAGCAGTTCTTC.

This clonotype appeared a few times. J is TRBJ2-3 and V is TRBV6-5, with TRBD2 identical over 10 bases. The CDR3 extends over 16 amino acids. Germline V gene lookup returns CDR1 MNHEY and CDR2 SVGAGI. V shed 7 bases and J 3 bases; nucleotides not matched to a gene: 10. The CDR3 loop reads CASTPQRGGRTDTQYF. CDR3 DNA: TGTGCCAGCACCCCCCAGCGGGGGGGCCGGACAGATACGCAGTATTTT.

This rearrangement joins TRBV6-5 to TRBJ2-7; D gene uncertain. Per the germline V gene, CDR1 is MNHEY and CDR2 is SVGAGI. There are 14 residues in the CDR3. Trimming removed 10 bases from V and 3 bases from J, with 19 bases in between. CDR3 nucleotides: TGTGCCACCCCTACGAGGCGGTTACACTACGAGCAGTACGTC. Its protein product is CATPTRRLHYEQYV.

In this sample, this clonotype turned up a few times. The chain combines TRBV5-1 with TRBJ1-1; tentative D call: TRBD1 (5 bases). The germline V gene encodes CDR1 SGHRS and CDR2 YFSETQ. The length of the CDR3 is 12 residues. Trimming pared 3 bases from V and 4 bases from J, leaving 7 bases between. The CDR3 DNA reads TGCGCCAGCAGCTCAGGGAGCACTGAAGCTTTCTTT. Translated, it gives CASSSGSTEAFF.

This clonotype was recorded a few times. The CDR3 region is CASSLWGGGPKEQYF. As DNA, the CDR3 is TGTGCCAGCAGTTTATGGGGTGGGGGGCCCAAAGAGCAGTACTTC. The chain couples TRBV12-3 or TRBV12-4 to TRBJ2-7, with D perhaps being TRBD1 or TRBD2 (6 bases each). The CDR3 is 15 amino acids. V lost 2 bases to trimming and J lost 7 bases, with 18 bases between them.

For the CDR3, the DNA is TGCAGTGCTTTCGACCCAACTAATGAAAAACTGTTTTTT. Protein sequence: CSAFDPTNEKLFF. The chain links TRBV20-1 to TRBJ1-4; D remains unclear. V was shortened by 5 bases and J by 0 bases, with 7 bases between the two germline ends. This CDR3 is built from 13 residues. Germline values: CDR1 DFQATT, CDR2 SNEGSKA (reference sequence).

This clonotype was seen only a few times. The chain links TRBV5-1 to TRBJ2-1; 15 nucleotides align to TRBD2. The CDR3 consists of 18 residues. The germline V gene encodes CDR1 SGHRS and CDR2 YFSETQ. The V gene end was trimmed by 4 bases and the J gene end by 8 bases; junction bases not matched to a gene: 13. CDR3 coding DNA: TGCGCCAGCAGCCTACATGGGACTAGCGGGGGGCTCCGCGATGAGCAGTTCTTC. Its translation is CASSLHGTSGGLRDEQFF.

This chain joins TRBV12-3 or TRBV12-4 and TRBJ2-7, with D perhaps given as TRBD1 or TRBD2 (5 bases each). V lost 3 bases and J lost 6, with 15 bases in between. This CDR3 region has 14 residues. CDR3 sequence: CASSFGPGLSEQYV. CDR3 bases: TGTGCCAGCAGTTTCGGACCGGGGCTTAGCGAGCAGTACGTC.

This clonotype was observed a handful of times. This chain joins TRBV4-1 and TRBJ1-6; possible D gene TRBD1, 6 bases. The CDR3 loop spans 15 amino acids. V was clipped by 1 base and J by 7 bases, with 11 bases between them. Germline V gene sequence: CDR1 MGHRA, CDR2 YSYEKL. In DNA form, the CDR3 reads TGCGCCAGCAGCCAAGTGCCAGGGGTCAATTCACCCCTCCACTTT. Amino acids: CASSQVPGVNSPLHF.